What follows are 31 T cell receptor beta chains derived from one specimen sequenced in a study of STAT5B mutations in CD4+ large granular lymphocyte leukemia. Data came from immunoSEQ multiplex PCR; TCRdb stores just in-frame clones and leaves some out. The sample has about 30,000 clones; approximately 75% are singletons. The sample comprised CD4+ T cells from blood buffy coats. The receptors were gathered from a human donor in good health.

The chain uses TRBV19 and TRBJ2-5; D is ambiguous. CDR3 length: 11 amino acids. V was shortened by 8 bases and J by 9 bases, with 13 bases between the two germline ends. CDR1 is LNHDA, CDR2 SQIVND, per germline (reference sequence). The CDR3 sequence: CASGHYPAQYF. The CDR3 region has the DNA TGTGCCAGTGGCCATTATCCGGCCCAGTACTTC.

The chain has TRBV10-3 and TRBJ2-3; a weak D match, TRBD2 (6 bases). Trimming cost V 6 bases and J 2 bases, with 6 bases left between them. Germline CDR1 is ENHRY and CDR2 is SYGVKD. There are 12 residues in the CDR3. CDR3 sequence: CAIRRDTDTQYF. The CDR3 DNA is TGTGCCATCAGGCGGGACACAGATACGCAGTATTTT.

This chain joins TRBV18 and TRBJ2-2, with D maybe TRBD1 (6 bases). The CDR3 runs 17 residues. V shed 1 base and J shed 5 bases, with 17 bases lying between them. Per germline, CDR1 KGHSH and CDR2 LQKENI. CDR3 region: CASSPLTMTGGTGELFF. The CDR3 bases are TGTGCCAGCTCACCACTGACGATGACAGGCGGGACCGGGGAGCTGTTTTTT.

The chain carries TRBV19 and TRBJ1-2, with D possibly being TRBD1 (6 bases). The CDR3 is 14 residues long. The germline V gene encodes CDR1 LNHDA and CDR2 SQIVND (reference sequence). V dropped 4 bases and J dropped 6 bases, with 15 bases sitting between them. The CDR3 spells CASSNHDRSNGYTF. For the CDR3, the DNA is TGTGCCAGTAGTAATCATGACAGGAGTAATGGCTACACCTTC.

CDR3 region: CASSLIGTGNLNTEAFF. The CDR3, as DNA: TGCGCCAGCAGCTTGATCGGGACAGGGAACTTGAACACTGAAGCTTTCTTT. The chain carries TRBV5-1 and TRBJ1-1, with 9 positions matching TRBD1. CDR3 length: 17 residues. Germline V gene sequence: CDR1 SGHRS, CDR2 YFSETQ. The junction had 7 bases not matched to a gene; V was cut back by 1 base and J by 0 bases.

J is TRBJ2-1 and V is TRBV19; TRBD2 aligns across 12 bases. The CDR3 consists of 15 residues. Germline V gives CDR1 LNHDA, CDR2 SQIVND (reference sequence). Unmatched junction bases numbered 5, after V lost 1 base and J lost 10 bases. The DNA of the CDR3 is TGTGCCAGTAGTATAGGGGGACTAGCGGGCCCCGAGCAGTTCTTC. This sequence encodes CASSIGGLAGPEQFF.

The rearrangement joins TRBV10-3 to TRBJ2-4, with D unclear. Germline V gene lookup returns CDR1 ENHRY and CDR2 SYGVKD. There are 15 residues in the CDR3. The V gene lost 0 bases and the J gene lost 0 bases, with 6 bases spanning the gap. CDR3 sequence: CAISESGIAKNIQYF. CDR3 bases: TGTGCCATCAGTGAGTCGGGGATAGCCAAAAACATTCAGTACTTC.

V usage is TRBV5-6 and J usage is TRBJ1-6; 9 bases are a match to TRBD1. CDR3 length: 15 residues. Germline V CDR1 and CDR2: SGHDT, YYEEEE. The J segment lost 7 bases and the V segment lost 3 bases, leaving 5 bases of the junction unmatched. The DNA for the CDR3 is TGTGCCAGCAGCTCTTCCGGGACAGGGAATTCACCCCTCCACTTT. It specifies CASSSSGTGNSPLHF.

The V gene is TRBV5-6, the J gene TRBJ1-2; D is possibly TRBD1 (5 bases). V lost 5 bases to trimming and J lost 6 bases, with 14 bases between them. Germline CDR1 reads SGHDT; CDR2 reads YYEEEE. This CDR3 contains 13 residues. The CDR3 DNA sequence: TGTGCCAGCAGTCCAGGAGGGACGAATGGCTACACCTTC. Protein sequence: CASSPGGTNGYTF.

J is TRBJ2-1 and V is TRBV6-5; maybe TRBD2 (6 bases). The CDR3 contains 15 residues. Trimming took off 2 bases at V and 8 bases at J, with 16 bases between the two ends. Germline V lookup: CDR1 MNHEY, CDR2 SVGAGI. The CDR3 nucleotides read TGTGCCAGCAGTTACATGACTAGTATGGCGCATGAGCAGTTCTTC. It yields the protein CASSYMTSMAHEQFF.

The chain joins TRBV7-8 to TRBJ1-5, with D possibly TRBD1 on 6 matching bases. The CDR3 spans 16 residues. Trimming stripped 2 bases from V and 0 bases from J, with 11 bases between. From germline, CDR1 is SGHVS and CDR2 FQNEAQ. The CDR3 reads CASSLYAGASNQPQHF. The CDR3 DNA follows: TGTGCCAGCAGCTTATATGCAGGGGCTAGCAATCAGCCCCAGCATTTT.

The CDR3 loop reads CASSKGGSGGYNSPLHF. CDR3 nucleotide sequence: TGTGCCAGCAGCAAAGGCGGGAGTGGGGGGTATAATTCACCCCTCCACTTT. This chain uses TRBV21-1 with TRBJ1-6. TRBV21-1 is an annotated pseudogene. The CDR3 is 17 amino acids.

The gene calls are TRBV28 and TRBJ1-2; 9 bases align to TRBD1. Germline lookup yields CDR1 MDHEN and CDR2 SYDVKM. The V and J ends lost 6 bases and 4 bases, in that order; junction bases with no gene match: 12. The CDR3 consists of 16 residues. The CDR3 nucleotides are TGTGCCAGCAGGGAATCGGGACAGGGTGAGGTCTATGGCTACACCTTC. Its translation: CASRESGQGEVYGYTF.

This clone was seen only once. The rearrangement uses TRBV9 and TRBJ2-1; the match to TRBD2 covers 10 bases. V shed 1 base and J 7 bases; nucleotides not matched to a gene: 11. The CDR3 is made up of 17 amino acids. Germline V CDR1 and CDR2: SGDLS, YYNGEE. Here the CDR3 DNA reads TGTGCCAGCAGCGTACCTAGGAGAGCGGGAGGGCCGAATGAGCAGTTCTTC. Translated, it gives CASSVPRRAGGPNEQFF.

V usage is TRBV9 and J usage is TRBJ2-5; 12 bases agree with TRBD2. This CDR3 is 16 amino acids long. Germline CDR1 is SGDLS and CDR2 is YYNGEE. J gave up 2 bases and V 3 bases, and 5 bases lay outside the gene matches. CDR3 amino acids: CASSAASGRGQETQYF. The DNA of the CDR3 is TGTGCCAGCAGCGCTGCTAGCGGGAGGGGTCAAGAGACCCAGTACTTC.

The V call is TRBV18, the J call TRBJ1-2; D gene unclear. V was clipped by 4 bases and J by 4 bases, with 13 bases between them. CDR3 length: 14 residues. Per germline, CDR1 KGHSH and CDR2 LQKENI. In nucleotides, the CDR3 is TGTGCCAGCTCACTGGTTATAGGTTCCTATGGCTACACCTTC. This gives the protein CASSLVIGSYGYTF.

This sequence joins TRBV2 and TRBJ1-1; no clear D. Trimming stripped 4 bases from V and 7 bases from J, with 10 bases between. Germline V lookup: CDR1 SNHLY, CDR2 FYNNEI. The CDR3 extends over 12 amino acids. The DNA for the CDR3 is TGTGCCAGCAGTGTCGTGGAAATTGAAGCTTTCTTT. Its protein product is CASSVVEIEAFF.

This chain uses TRBV19 with TRBJ2-1, with D perhaps given as TRBD1 or TRBD2 (6 bases each). This CDR3 region has 13 residues. The ends were cut back, 4 bases at V and 12 bases at J, with 16 bases in the middle. Germline V CDR1 and CDR2: LNHDA, SQIVND (reference sequence). The CDR3 here is CASSTDVGGGQFF. The CDR3 DNA follows: TGTGCCAGTAGTACCGACGTGGGGGGCGGGCAGTTCTTC.

The J gene is TRBJ2-2, the V gene TRBV11-3; 12 bases match TRBD2. This CDR3 is 17 amino acids long. V was pared by 2 bases and J by 4 bases, with 5 bases of the junction left unmatched. Germline V gene sequence: CDR1 SGHNT, CDR2 YENEEA. The CDR3 DNA reads as TGTGCCAGCAGCTTAAACCTAGCGGGAGGGTCCACCGGGGAGCTGTTTTTT. Amino acid sequence: CASSLNLAGGSTGELFF.

The chain has TRBV28 and TRBJ1-2, with D possibly being TRBD1 (5 bases). CDR1 and CDR2 (germline): MDHEN, SYDVKM. The ends were cut back, 4 bases at V and 6 bases at J, with 12 bases in the middle. The CDR3 has 13 amino acids. The CDR3, as DNA: TGTGCCAGCAGTTGGGGGGGGATCAATGGCTACACCTTC. It is translated as CASSWGGINGYTF.

The chain combines TRBV7-2 with TRBJ2-1; D is ambiguous. Germline assignment: CDR1 SGHTA and CDR2 FQGNSA. V was clipped by 3 bases and J by 0 bases, with 15 bases between them. CDR3 length: 17 residues. The CDR3 DNA reads TGTGCCAGCAGCTTCCTCGGCGGTGGGCTCTCCTACAATGAGCAGTTCTTC. It specifies CASSFLGGGLSYNEQFF.

The chain uses TRBV7-2 and TRBJ2-1; 9 positions agree with TRBD1. With 5 bases clipped from V and 3 bases from J, the junction kept 5 bases outside the gene matches. The CDR3 runs 15 residues. Germline CDR1 reads SGHTA; CDR2 reads FQGNSA. This chain's CDR3 is CASSPQTGGYNEQFF. The CDR3 DNA is TGTGCCAGCAGCCCTCAGACAGGGGGCTACAATGAGCAGTTCTTC.

The chain carries TRBV27 and TRBJ1-1; TRBD1 agrees at 8 bases. The CDR3 sequence is 18 residues long. The J segment lost 3 bases and the V segment lost 9 bases, leaving 21 bases of the junction unmatched. Germline CDR1 reads MNHEY; CDR2 reads SMNVEV (reference sequence). CDR3 residues: CASSGSYVTGVTDTEAFF. The DNA for the CDR3 is TGTGCCAGTTCTGGTTCATATGTGACAGGGGTGACGGACACTGAAGCTTTCTTT.

V and J are TRBV6-5 and TRBJ2-5; either TRBD1 or TRBD2 may fit D (5 bases each). V lost 4 bases and J 1 base, leaving 13 bases between the germline ends. This CDR3 is built from 15 residues. CDR1 and CDR2 (germline): MNHEY, SVGAGI. The CDR3 DNA follows: TGTGCCAGCAGTTCCTCCATTGGGGGCCAAGAGACCCAGTACTTC. It specifies CASSSSIGGQETQYF.

The chain carries TRBV5-6 and TRBJ2-5; no clear D gene. Trimming cost V 1 base and J 2 bases, with 6 bases left between them. Germline V gene lookup returns CDR1 SGHDT and CDR2 YYEEEE. This CDR3 region has 13 residues. In DNA form, the CDR3 reads TGTGCCAGCAGCTTGTTAGGGCAAGAGACCCAGTACTTC. Translated, it gives CASSLLGQETQYF.

CDR3 protein: CASSLAGGYGYTF. CDR3 DNA sequence: TGTGCCAGCAGCTTAGCAGGGGGCTATGGCTACACCTTC. The chain uses TRBV7-9 and TRBJ1-2, with D tentatively TRBD1 (6 bases). The CDR3 covers 13 residues. The germline gives CDR1 SEHNR, CDR2 FQNEAQ (reference sequence). Between the trimmed V and J ends, which lost 0 bases and 4 bases, there was a span of 6 bases.

This clone was picked up a small number of times. This chain uses TRBV7-9 with TRBJ2-2; 8 nucleotides align to TRBD1. Germline loops: CDR1 SEHNR, CDR2 FQNEAQ (reference sequence). The CDR3 contains 11 residues. The CDR3 loop is CADRAAGELFF. CDR3 sequence (DNA): TGTGCGGACAGGGCGGCCGGGGAGCTGTTTTTT.

V is TRBV18 and J is TRBJ2-7; D gene unclear. Trimming took 2 bases from V and 7 from J, leaving 12 bases between them. The CDR3 consists of 13 residues. CDR1 is KGHSH and CDR2 is LQKENI in the germline V gene. CDR3 DNA sequence: TGTGCCAGCTCACCATTCCACGCGCGAGAGCAGTACTTC. This gives the protein CASSPFHAREQYF.

V usage is TRBV5-4 and J usage is TRBJ2-1; TRBD2 might be the D (6 bases). Germline V lookup: CDR1 SGHNT, CDR2 YYREEE (reference sequence). V was trimmed by 1 base and J by 2 bases, leaving 13 bases between them. The CDR3 sequence is 16 residues long. The DNA for the CDR3 is TGTGCCAGCAGCTTGTTTTCGGGAGCGGCCTACAATGAGCAGTTCTTC. This gives the protein CASSLFSGAAYNEQFF.

The rearrangement links TRBV7-9 to TRBJ2-3, with 11 nucleotides matching TRBD2. The CDR3 has 16 amino acids. Germline V gives CDR1 SEHNR, CDR2 FQNEAQ (reference sequence). Trimming removed 3 bases from V and 2 bases from J; junction bases left unmatched: 4. The CDR3 region has the DNA TGTGCCAGCAGCTTCCCGGGACTAGCGGTCACAGATACGCAGTATTTT. Translating it yields CASSFPGLAVTDTQYF.

The chain is built from TRBV7-2 and TRBJ1-5; no definite D call. This CDR3 is 13 amino acids long. CDR1 and CDR2 from the germline V gene are SGHTA and FQGNSA. Trimming shortened V by 1 base and J by 6 bases, and 7 bases separated the two germline ends. CDR3 amino acids: CASSLEAGQPQHF. As DNA, the CDR3 is TGTGCCAGCAGCTTAGAAGCGGGTCAGCCCCAGCATTTT.